This T cell receptor beta chain was sequenced for a study of cytotoxic CD8 clonotypes in ibrutinib-treated CLL. At the level of the study: The group held 10 to 11 relapsed/refractory and approximately 15 treatment-naive patients, with roughly 17 IGHV unmutated. Timing of response sample collection was a median approximately twelve months after treatment start, with a range of 6 to 36.

The assay was immunoSEQ multiplex PCR, and TCRdb's table has in-frame clones only and misses some. The profile covers 150,000 or so clones, with 80% appearing a single time and roughly 7.6% taken by the ten largest. Study-wide points: Public clonotypes, rarely seen, contracted or held steady on treatment. Increased clonality at ibrutinib response gave way to a return toward baseline at progression.

With respect to this clone: Its matching antigen is unknown.

Germline V lookup: CDR1 MRHNA, CDR2 SNTAGT. The CDR3 sequence is 14 residues long. Trimming took 2 bases from V and 10 from J, leaving 12 bases between them. The V call is TRBV6-4, the J call TRBJ1-6; D is uncertain. The receptor was isolated from a human donor with chronic lymphocytic leukemia. Specimen: PBMCs, collected after 36 months of ibrutinib treatment. CDR3 residues: CASSDEVEGSPLHF. The CDR3 DNA reads TGTGCCAGCAGTGACGAAGTGGAGGGATCACCCCTCCACTTT.